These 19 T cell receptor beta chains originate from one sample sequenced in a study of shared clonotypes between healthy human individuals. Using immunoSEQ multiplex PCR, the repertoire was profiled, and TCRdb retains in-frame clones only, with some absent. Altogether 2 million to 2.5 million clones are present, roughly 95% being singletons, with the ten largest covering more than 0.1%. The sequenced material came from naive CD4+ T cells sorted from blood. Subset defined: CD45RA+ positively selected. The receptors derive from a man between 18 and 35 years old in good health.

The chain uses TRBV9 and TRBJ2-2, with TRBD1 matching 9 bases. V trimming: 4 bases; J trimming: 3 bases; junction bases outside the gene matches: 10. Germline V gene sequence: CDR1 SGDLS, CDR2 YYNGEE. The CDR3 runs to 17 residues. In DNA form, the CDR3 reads TGTGCCAGCAGCCCTAACCCGGGACAGGGATACACCGGGGAGCTGTTTTTT. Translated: CASSPNPGQGYTGELFF.

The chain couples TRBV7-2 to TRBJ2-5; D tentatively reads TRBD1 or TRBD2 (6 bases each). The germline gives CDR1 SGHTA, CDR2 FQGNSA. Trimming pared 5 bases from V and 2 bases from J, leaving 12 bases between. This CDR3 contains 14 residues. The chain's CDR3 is CASSVGGSQETQYF. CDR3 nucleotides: TGTGCCAGCAGCGTAGGGGGGTCTCAAGAGACCCAGTACTTC.

The CDR3 nucleotides are TGTGCCAGCAGCCCTTCACTAGCGGATACGCAGTATTTT. Amino acids: CASSPSLADTQYF. The rearrangement joins TRBV6-4 to TRBJ2-3, with 7 bases lining up with TRBD2. The germline V gene has CDR1 MRHNA and CDR2 SNTAGT. There are 13 residues in the CDR3. Losses at the gene ends were 6 bases for V and 6 bases for J; bases not matched to a gene: 6.

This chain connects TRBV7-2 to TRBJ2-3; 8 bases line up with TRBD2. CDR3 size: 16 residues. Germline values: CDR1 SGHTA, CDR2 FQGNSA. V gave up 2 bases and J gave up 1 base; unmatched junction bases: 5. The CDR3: CASSLSTSGGTDTQYF. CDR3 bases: TGTGCCAGCAGCTTATCCACTAGCGGAGGCACAGATACGCAGTATTTT. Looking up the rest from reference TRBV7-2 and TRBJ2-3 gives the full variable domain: GAGVSQSPSNKVTEKGKDVELRCDPISGHTALYWYRQSLGQGLEFLIYFQGNSAPDKSGLPSDRFSAERTGGSVSTLTIQRTQQEDSAVYLCASSLSTSGGTDTQYFGPGTRLTVL.

In DNA form, the CDR3 reads TGCGCCAGCAGTGAGCGGGGGGGCTTTAATGAGCAGTTCTTC. Translation: CASSERGGFNEQFF. The chain joins TRBV10-2 to TRBJ2-1; 8 bases align to TRBD2. The trim removed 2 bases at V and 7 bases at J, leaving 4 bases unmatched. This CDR3 spans 14 amino acids. Germline CDR1 reads WSHSY; CDR2 reads SAAADI.

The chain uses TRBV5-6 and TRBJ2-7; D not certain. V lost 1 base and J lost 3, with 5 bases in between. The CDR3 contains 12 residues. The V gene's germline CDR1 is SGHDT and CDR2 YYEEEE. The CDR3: CASSLNDYEQYF. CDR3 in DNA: TGTGCCAGCAGCTTGAACGACTACGAGCAGTACTTC.

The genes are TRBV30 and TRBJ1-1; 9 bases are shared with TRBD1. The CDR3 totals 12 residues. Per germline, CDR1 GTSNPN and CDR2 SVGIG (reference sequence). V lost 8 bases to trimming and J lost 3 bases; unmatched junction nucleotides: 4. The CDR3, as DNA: TGTGCCCGGGACAGGGTCGACACTGAAGCTTTCTTT. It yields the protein CARDRVDTEAFF.

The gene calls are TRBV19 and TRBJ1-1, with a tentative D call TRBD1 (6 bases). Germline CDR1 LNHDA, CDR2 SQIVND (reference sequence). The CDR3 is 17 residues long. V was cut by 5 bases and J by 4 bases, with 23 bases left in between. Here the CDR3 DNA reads TGTGCCAGTAGTTGGGGACAATTCGGGGTCGTGGGCACTGAAGCTTTCTTT. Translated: CASSWGQFGVVGTEAFF. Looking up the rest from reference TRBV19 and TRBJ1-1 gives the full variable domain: DGGITQSPKYLFRKEGQNVTLSCEQNLNHDAMYWYRQDPGQGLRLIYYSQIVNDFQKGDIAEGYSVSREKKESFPLTVTSAQKNPTAFYLCASSWGQFGVVGTEAFFGQGTRLTVV.

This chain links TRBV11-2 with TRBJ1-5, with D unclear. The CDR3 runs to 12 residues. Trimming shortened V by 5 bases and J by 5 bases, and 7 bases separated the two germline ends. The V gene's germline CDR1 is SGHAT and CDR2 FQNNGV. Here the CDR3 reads CASSREDQPQHF. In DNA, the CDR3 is TGTGCCAGCAGCCGGGAGGATCAGCCCCAGCATTTT.

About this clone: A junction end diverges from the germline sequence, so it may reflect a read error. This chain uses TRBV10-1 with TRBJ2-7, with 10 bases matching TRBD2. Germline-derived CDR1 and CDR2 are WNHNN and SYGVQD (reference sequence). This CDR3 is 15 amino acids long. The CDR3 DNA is TGCGCCAGCATTGAGCGGGAGGGTCTAACCTACGAGCAGTACTTC. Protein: CASIEREGLTYEQYF.

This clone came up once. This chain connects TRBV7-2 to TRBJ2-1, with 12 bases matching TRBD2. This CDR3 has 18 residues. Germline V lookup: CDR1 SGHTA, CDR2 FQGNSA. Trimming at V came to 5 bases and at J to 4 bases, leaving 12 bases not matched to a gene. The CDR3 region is CASSPGTGTSGPYNEQFF. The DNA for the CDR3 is TGTGCCAGCAGCCCCGGGACCGGGACTAGCGGGCCTTACAATGAGCAGTTCTTC.

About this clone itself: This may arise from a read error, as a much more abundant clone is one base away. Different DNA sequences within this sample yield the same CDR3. CDR3 in DNA: TGTGCCAGCAGCCCCGGACAGGGGAACTATGGCTACACCTTC. Protein: CASSPGQGNYGYTF. The chain couples TRBV28 to TRBJ1-2, with TRBD1 identical over 9 bases. Germline V gene sequence: CDR1 MDHEN, CDR2 SYDVKM. The CDR3 loop spans 14 amino acids. V was clipped by 6 bases and J by 2 bases; unmatched bases: 4.

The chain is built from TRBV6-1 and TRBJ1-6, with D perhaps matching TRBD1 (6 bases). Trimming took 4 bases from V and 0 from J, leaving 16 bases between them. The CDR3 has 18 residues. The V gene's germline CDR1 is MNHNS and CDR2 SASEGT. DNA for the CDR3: TGTGCCAGCAGTGTACAGGGAGCTTCAAGCTCCTATAATTCACCCCTCCACTTT. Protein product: CASSVQGASSSYNSPLHF.

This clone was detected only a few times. The CDR3 DNA reads as TGTGCCAGCAGTGAATATATTGGGGGCGGTGAAGCTTTCTTT. This sequence encodes CASSEYIGGGEAFF. This sequence joins TRBV25-1 and TRBJ1-1; tentative D call: TRBD1 (6 bases). The germline V and J ends were trimmed by 0 bases and 7 bases, with 12 bases remaining between them. Germline V gives CDR1 MGHDK, CDR2 SYGVNS. The CDR3 runs to 14 residues. Complete variable domain (other parts from reference TRBV25-1 and TRBJ1-1): EADIYQTPRYLVIGTGKKITLECSQTMGHDKMYWYQQDPGMELHLIHYSYGVNSTEKGDLSSESTVSRIRTEHFPLTLESARPSHTSQYLCASSEYIGGGEAFFGQGTRLTVV.

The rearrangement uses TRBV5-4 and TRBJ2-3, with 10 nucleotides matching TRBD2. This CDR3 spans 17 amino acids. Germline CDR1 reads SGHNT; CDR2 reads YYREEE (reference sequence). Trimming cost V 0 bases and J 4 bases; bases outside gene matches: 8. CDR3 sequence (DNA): TGTGCCAGCAGCTTGGGGGGGCTAGCGGGAGCGGCAGATACGCAGTATTTT. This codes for CASSLGGLAGAADTQYF. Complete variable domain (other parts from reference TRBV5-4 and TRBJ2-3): ETGVTQSPTHLIKTRGQQVTLRCSSQSGHNTVSWYQQALGQGPQFIFQYYREEENGRGNFPPRFSGLQFPNYSSELNVNALELDDSALYLCASSLGGLAGAADTQYFGPGTRLTVL.

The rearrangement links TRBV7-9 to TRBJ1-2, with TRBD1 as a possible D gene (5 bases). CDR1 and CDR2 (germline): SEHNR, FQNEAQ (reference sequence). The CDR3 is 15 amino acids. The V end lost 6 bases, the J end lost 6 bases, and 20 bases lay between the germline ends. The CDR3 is CASRPASRAGNGYTF. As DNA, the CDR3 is TGTGCCAGCAGGCCAGCAAGCCGGGCAGGGAATGGCTACACCTTC.

The CDR3 protein is CASIAEGGVATGELFF. CDR3 coding DNA: TGTGCCAGCATTGCGGAAGGCGGGGTCGCCACCGGGGAGCTGTTTTTT. The chain is built from TRBV2 and TRBJ2-2; the D gene is possibly TRBD2 (6 bases). V gave up 7 bases and J gave up 4 bases, with 19 bases separating them. The CDR3 has 16 residues. Germline V lookup: CDR1 SNHLY, CDR2 FYNNEI.

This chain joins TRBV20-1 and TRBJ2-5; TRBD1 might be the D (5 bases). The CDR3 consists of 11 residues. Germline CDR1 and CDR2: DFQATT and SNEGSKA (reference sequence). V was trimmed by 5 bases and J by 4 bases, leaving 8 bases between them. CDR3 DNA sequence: TGCAGTGCTGTTAGGGGAGAGACCCAGTACTTC. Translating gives CSAVRGETQYF.

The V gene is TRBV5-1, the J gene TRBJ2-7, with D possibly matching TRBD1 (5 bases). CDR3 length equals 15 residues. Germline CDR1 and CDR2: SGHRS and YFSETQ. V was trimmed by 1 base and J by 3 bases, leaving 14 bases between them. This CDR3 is CASSLSQAISYEQYF. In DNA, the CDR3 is TGCGCCAGCAGCTTGTCACAGGCAATAAGCTACGAGCAGTACTTC.